The 30 T cell receptor beta chains presented below share a single source sample, sequenced in a study of shared clonotypes between healthy human individuals. Using immunoSEQ multiplex PCR, the repertoire was profiled, and TCRdb retains in-frame clones only, with some absent. This sample has roughly 2.4 million clones, with around 95% found just once. The sequenced sample was naive CD4+ T cells sorted from blood. Indicated subset: CD45RA+ positively selected. All receptors come from a man younger than 30 in good health.

Worth noting for this clone: Other DNA sequences of this sample code for an identical CDR3. V gene TRBV5-1 combines with J gene TRBJ2-1, with a possible D match to TRBD2 (5 bases). V gave up 1 base and J gave up 0 bases, with 8 bases separating them. CDR1 is SGHRS, CDR2 YFSETQ, per germline. The CDR3 has 15 amino acids. CDR3 coding DNA: TGCGCCAGCAGCTTGTCCGAGGGCTCCTACAATGAGCAGTTCTTC. This sequence encodes CASSLSEGSYNEQFF.

V gene TRBV7-2 combines with J gene TRBJ2-5; weak D call: TRBD1 (5 bases). V gave up 1 base and J gave up 5 bases, with 14 bases separating them. In germline, CDR1 is SGHTA, CDR2 FQGNSA. There are 15 residues in the CDR3. The CDR3 sequence is CASSLGGALGETQYF. In DNA form, the CDR3 reads TGTGCCAGCAGCTTAGGTGGGGCGCTCGGGGAGACCCAGTACTTC. The variable domain in full, completed from reference TRBV7-2 and TRBJ2-5, reads GAGVSQSPSNKVTEKGKDVELRCDPISGHTALYWYRQSLGQGLEFLIYFQGNSAPDKSGLPSDRFSAERTGGSVSTLTIQRTQQEDSAVYLCASSLGGALGETQYFGPGTRLLVL.

The chain couples TRBV11-2 to TRBJ2-5; 7 bases fit TRBD2. Trimming took 8 bases from V and 5 from J; bases not matched to a gene: 8. Germline CDR1 SGHAT, CDR2 FQNNGV. This CDR3 spans 13 amino acids. CDR3 in amino acids: CASSAGVGETQYF. In DNA, the CDR3 is TGTGCCAGCTCGGCGGGGGTAGGGGAGACCCAGTACTTC.

CDR3 nucleotides: TGTGCCAGCTCACCCACAATCCCGGTCAGCTCTGGAAACACCATATATTTT. This sequence encodes CASSPTIPVSSGNTIYF. The V and J genes are TRBV18 and TRBJ1-3; D is unclear. Trimming took 3 bases from V and 0 from J, leaving 15 bases between them. CDR1 is KGHSH, CDR2 LQKENI, per germline. The CDR3 covers 17 residues.

Notes on this clone: Other DNA sequences of this sample code for an identical CDR3. This chain joins TRBV6-5 and TRBJ2-7; D possibly uses TRBD1 or TRBD2 (5 bases each). The V and J ends lost 5 bases and 2 bases respectively, with 13 bases between them. Germline V gene sequence: CDR1 MNHEY, CDR2 SVGAGI. The CDR3 length is 14 residues. The CDR3 sequence: CASSLDRGPYEQYF. DNA for the CDR3: TGTGCCAGCAGTCTTGACAGAGGGCCCTACGAGCAGTACTTC.

The V and J genes are TRBV30 and TRBJ2-1; 12 bases line up with TRBD1. V lost 3 bases and J lost 6; bases outside the gene matches: 3. Germline loops: CDR1 GTSNPN, CDR2 SVGIG (reference sequence). The CDR3 is made up of 14 amino acids. CDR3 loop: CAWSRDRGPNEQFF. The CDR3 DNA follows: TGTGCCTGGAGCCGGGACAGGGGGCCCAATGAGCAGTTCTTC.

This sequence joins TRBV2 and TRBJ1-5; 7 bases agree with TRBD1. Losses at the gene ends were 6 bases for V and 3 bases for J; bases not matched to a gene: 5. Germline V gene data show CDR1 as SNHLY and CDR2 as FYNNEI. The CDR3 is made up of 14 amino acids. The CDR3 nucleotides read TGTGCCAGCAGCCAGACAGGGTTCAATCAGCCCCAGCATTTT. As protein: CASSQTGFNQPQHF.

The chain recombines TRBV2 with TRBJ1-4; 9 nucleotides align to TRBD1. The V segment lost 2 bases and the J segment 6 bases; nucleotides outside the gene matches: 7. This CDR3 is 16 amino acids long. Looked up from germline, CDR1 is SNHLY and CDR2 is FYNNEI. The CDR3 here is CASSESGQGGYEKLFF. CDR3 in DNA: TGTGCCAGCAGTGAATCGGGACAGGGAGGTTATGAAAAACTGTTTTTT.

The chain has TRBV5-8 and TRBJ1-4; 8 nucleotides agree with TRBD1. Losses at the gene ends were 4 bases for V and 8 bases for J; bases not matched to a gene: 7. Per germline, CDR1 SGHTS and CDR2 YDEGEE. This CDR3 spans 14 amino acids. CDR3 region: CASSGGQASEKLFF. The DNA of the CDR3 is TGTGCCAGCAGCGGGGGACAGGCCTCAGAAAAACTGTTTTTT.

V gene TRBV18 combines with J gene TRBJ1-5; maybe TRBD1 (5 bases). Germline V lookup: CDR1 KGHSH, CDR2 LQKENI. The CDR3 contains 16 residues. Trimming cost V 0 bases and J 2 bases, with 11 bases left between them. The CDR3 spells CASSPPAGGGNQPQHF. The CDR3 coding sequence is TGTGCCAGCTCACCACCGGCTGGGGGTGGCAATCAGCCCCAGCATTTT.

Details on this clone: The same CDR3 can be traced to other DNA sequences in this sample. The chain has TRBV6-1 and TRBJ1-5; tentatively, D is TRBD1 (5 bases). The CDR3 spans 14 residues. Trimming left V 3 bases short and J 2 bases short, with 8 bases between. CDR1 is MNHNS and CDR2 is SASEGT in the germline V gene. The CDR3 DNA is TGTGCCAGCAGTGACAGGGAGGGCAATCAGCCCCAGCATTTT. Translated: CASSDREGNQPQHF.

The chain uses TRBV9 and TRBJ1-2, with 7 nucleotides matching TRBD1. Germline V gene data show CDR1 as SGDLS and CDR2 as YYNGEE. V lost 2 bases and J lost 6; bases outside the gene matches: 16. The CDR3 has 17 residues. The CDR3 loop is CASSVEGAKAGDHGYTF. For the CDR3, the DNA is TGTGCCAGCAGCGTCGAGGGGGCGAAAGCTGGGGATCATGGCTACACCTTC.

The gene calls are TRBV19 and TRBJ2-7; possibly TRBD1 for D (5 bases). Trimming shortened V by 9 bases and J by 0 bases, and 12 bases separated the two germline ends. Germline CDR1 LNHDA, CDR2 SQIVND (reference sequence). The CDR3 is made up of 13 amino acids. The CDR3 DNA sequence: TGTGCCAGAGAGACAGCCCTCTCCTACGAGCAGTACTTC. It yields the protein CARETALSYEQYF.

J is TRBJ1-1 and V is TRBV19, with 7 bases that match TRBD1. The length of the CDR3 is 14 residues. CDR1 and CDR2 from the germline V gene are LNHDA and SQIVND (reference sequence). J lost 0 bases, V lost 6 bases, and 4 bases had no gene match. CDR3 residues: CASRLGTVNTEAFF. The CDR3 region has the DNA TGTGCCAGTAGGCTAGGGACAGTGAACACTGAAGCTTTCTTT.

This clone showed up just once. The chain uses TRBV11-3 and TRBJ2-3, with 11 bases identical to TRBD2. Trimming took 4 bases from V and 3 from J; bases not matched to a gene: 6. The CDR3 length is 16 residues. CDR1 is SGHNT, CDR2 YENEEA, per germline. The CDR3 sequence: CASSSGTSGPTDTQYF. CDR3 bases: TGTGCCAGCAGCTCCGGGACTAGCGGACCTACAGATACGCAGTATTTT.

This clone was detected once. The V call is TRBV2, the J call TRBJ1-1; D may be TRBD1 (6 bases). Germline values: CDR1 SNHLY, CDR2 FYNNEI. V was cut by 8 bases and J by 6 bases, with 16 bases left in between. The CDR3 runs 13 residues. CDR3 DNA sequence: TGTGCCAGCGGCTGGAGGGGGATGTCTGAAGCTTTCTTT. Encoded protein: CASGWRGMSEAFF. The variable domain in full, completed from reference TRBV2 and TRBJ1-1, reads EPEVTQTPSHQVTQMGQEVILRCVPISNHLYFYWYRQILGQKVEFLVSFYNNEISEKSEIFDDQFSVERPDGSNFTLKIRSTKLEDSAMYFCASGWRGMSEAFFGQGTRLTVV.

This clone was seen a single time. In DNA form, the CDR3 reads TGTGCCATCAGTGACGGGCGGGTTCTAGCCAAAAACATTCAGTACTTC. Translated, it gives CAISDGRVLAKNIQYF. The chain combines TRBV10-3 with TRBJ2-4; possible D gene TRBD2, 5 bases. CDR3 length: 16 residues. With 3 bases removed from V and 0 bases from J, the gap between germline ends came to 12 bases. Per germline, CDR1 ENHRY and CDR2 SYGVKD.

The chain links TRBV7-2 to TRBJ2-7; 11 bases match TRBD1. The CDR3 is 15 amino acids. V trimming: 4 bases; J trimming: 2 bases; junction bases outside the gene matches: 4. Germline-derived CDR1 and CDR2 are SGHTA and FQGNSA. The CDR3 region has the DNA TGTGCCAGCAGCTCGTGGGACAGGGGGGCCTACGAGCAGTACTTC. This translates into CASSSWDRGAYEQYF. The variable domain in full, with the rest retrieved from reference TRBV7-2 and TRBJ2-7, is GAGVSQSPSNKVTEKGKDVELRCDPISGHTALYWYRQSLGQGLEFLIYFQGNSAPDKSGLPSDRFSAERTGGSVSTLTIQRTQQEDSAVYLCASSSWDRGAYEQYFGPGTRLTVT.

The CDR3 spells CASSAVDAATGAQHF. The CDR3 DNA sequence: TGTGCCAGCAGTGCCGTGGACGCGGCCACGGGAGCCCAGCATTTT. The chain carries TRBV6-1 and TRBJ1-5; D uncertain. The ends were cut back, 4 bases at V and 11 bases at J, with 21 bases in the middle. In germline, CDR1 is MNHNS, CDR2 SASEGT. This CDR3 contains 15 residues.

The rearrangement joins TRBV6-1 to TRBJ1-4, with TRBD1 matching 8 bases. V dropped 6 bases and J dropped 6; count of bases not matched to a gene: 9. This CDR3 has 15 residues. Germline CDR1 MNHNS, CDR2 SASEGT. The CDR3 DNA reads as TGTGCCAGCAGCGGATCTAACAGGGGGGATGAAAAACTGTTTTTT. Translation gives CASSGSNRGDEKLFF.

As concerns this clone: This sample also contains other DNA sequences that code for the same CDR3. V gene TRBV7-3 combines with J gene TRBJ2-3; D tentatively fits TRBD1 or TRBD2 (5 bases each). The germline V gene encodes CDR1 SGHTA and CDR2 FQGTGA. The CDR3 sequence is 13 residues long. The V end lost 5 bases, the J end lost 1 base, and 7 bases lay between the germline ends. CDR3 protein: CASSRGGTDTQYF. The CDR3 DNA sequence: TGTGCCAGCAGCCGAGGGGGCACAGATACGCAGTATTTT.

The chain has TRBV4-3 and TRBJ1-4, with a possible D match to TRBD1 (5 bases). This CDR3 has 15 amino acids. V gave up 1 base and J gave up 1 base, with 7 bases separating them. CDR1 and CDR2 from the germline V gene are LGHNA and YSLEER. As DNA, the CDR3 is TGCGCCAGCAGCCAAGTAAGGGGAACTAATGAAAAACTGTTTTTT. Protein sequence: CASSQVRGTNEKLFF.

V gene TRBV5-4 combines with J gene TRBJ1-1; the D is unclear. V lost 6 bases and J 3 bases, leaving 15 bases between the germline ends. CDR3 length equals 14 residues. Germline V gene data show CDR1 as SGHNT and CDR2 as YYREEE (reference sequence). Here the CDR3 DNA reads TGTGCCAGCATTCGGCCCCCCGGAGACACTGAAGCTTTCTTT. Translated, it gives CASIRPPGDTEAFF.

The J gene is TRBJ2-4, the V gene TRBV5-5, with D maybe TRBD1 (5 bases). CDR1 is SGHKS, CDR2 YYEKEE, per germline (reference sequence). V lost 1 base and J lost 6, with 11 bases in between. The CDR3 loop spans 14 amino acids. The CDR3 bases are TGTGCCAGCAGCTTGACTACAGGAAGAAACATTCAGTACTTC. This translates into CASSLTTGRNIQYF. The variable domain in full, completed from reference TRBV5-5 and TRBJ2-4, reads DAGVTQSPTHLIKTRGQQVTLRCSPISGHKSVSWYQQVLGQGPQFIFQYYEKEERGRGNFPDRFSARQFPNYSSELNVNALLLGDSALYLCASSLTTGRNIQYFGAGTRLSVL.

The chain uses TRBV5-1 and TRBJ2-1; D is perhaps TRBD2 (7 bases). The CDR3 sequence is 14 residues long. Germline CDR1 and CDR2: SGHRS and YFSETQ. The V gene lost 3 bases and the J gene lost 6 bases, with 13 bases spanning the gap. The CDR3 sequence is CASSSAGAVNEQFF. The CDR3, as DNA: TGCGCCAGCAGCTCCGCGGGGGCCGTCAATGAGCAGTTCTTC. The full variable domain, completed using reference TRBV5-1 and TRBJ2-1, is KAGVTQTPRYLIKTRGQQVTLSCSPISGHRSVSWYQQTPGQGLQFLFEYFSETQRNKGNFPGRFSGRQFSNSRSEMNVSTLELGDSALYLCASSSAGAVNEQFFGPGTRLTVL.

The chain couples TRBV28 to TRBJ1-2; D remains ambiguous. Per germline, CDR1 MDHEN and CDR2 SYDVKM. Trimming pared 6 bases from V and 4 bases from J, leaving 12 bases between. The CDR3 runs to 13 residues. The CDR3 is CASSTPSIYGYTF. In nucleotides, the CDR3 is TGTGCCAGCAGCACGCCGAGCATCTATGGCTACACCTTC.

The chain recombines TRBV5-1 with TRBJ2-2; possibly TRBD1 for D (6 bases). The CDR3 has 14 amino acids. From germline, CDR1 is SGHRS and CDR2 YFSETQ. The V end was cut by 4 bases, the J end by 5 bases, with 12 bases between. The CDR3 sequence: CASSHGTPTGELFF. The CDR3 coding sequence is TGCGCCAGCAGCCATGGGACACCAACCGGGGAGCTGTTTTTT.

The rearrangement uses TRBV5-8 and TRBJ1-2, with D unclear. This CDR3 spans 12 amino acids. Trimming shortened V by 1 base and J by 5 bases, and 6 bases separated the two germline ends. In germline, CDR1 is SGHTS, CDR2 YDEGEE. The DNA of the CDR3 is TGTGCCAGCAGCTTGAGGGCATATGGCTACACCTTC. Protein: CASSLRAYGYTF.

J is TRBJ2-1 and V is TRBV5-6, with 12 bases identical to TRBD2. Germline CDR1 is SGHDT and CDR2 is YYEEEE. The CDR3 contains 15 residues. J gave up 5 bases and V 4 bases, and 4 bases lay outside the gene matches. CDR3 nucleotide sequence: TGTGCCAGCAGCGTCACTAGCGGGGGGAACAATGAGCAGTTCTTC. Amino acid sequence: CASSVTSGGNNEQFF.

The rearrangement links TRBV19 to TRBJ2-3; 11 bases fit TRBD1. Unmatched junction bases numbered 11, after V lost 6 bases and J lost 3 bases. This CDR3 contains 17 residues. Germline CDR1 LNHDA, CDR2 SQIVND (reference sequence). The CDR3 reads CASSRDRGVRPTDTQYF. The CDR3 DNA sequence: TGTGCCAGTAGCAGGGACAGGGGGGTCCGTCCAACAGATACGCAGTATTTT.